A selection of T cell receptor beta chains follows, all from one sample in a study of human T cells and chemical hapten exposure. Via MiXCR, TCRdb re-called the RACE reads, giving one row per CDR3 protein. The table has 80,000 to 95,000 distinct CDR3 sequences, around 11% seen once; the top ten hold about 4.2%. The sample in question was whole blood, obtained in connection with sensitization to the hapten diphenylcyclopropenone (DPC). The receptors derive from a woman between 45 and 65 years old with alopecia areata. Some clones in this sample may be carry-over from other donors' samples. CDR3s include the opening cysteine and the closing phenylalanine or tryptophan. The order of the fields is clone size, D gene, J gene, V gene, CDR3 protein, CDR3 DNA. D genes are given only for firm matches. Clone size appears in some rows only: once, few, many, or a class for an expanded clone.

clone_size: few; d_call: NA; j_call: TRBJ2-1; v_call: TRBV29-1; cdr3_aa: CSVEDVRREFF; cdr3_nt: TGCAGCGTTGAAGATGTGAGGAGGGAGTTCTTC
clone_size: few; d_call: NA; j_call: TRBJ1-1; v_call: TRBV5-1; cdr3_aa: CASSFRSQGGNTEAFF; cdr3_nt: TGCGCCAGCAGCTTTAGATCGCAGGGAGGGAACACTGAAGCTTTCTTT
clone_size: NA; d_call: NA; j_call: TRBJ1-1; v_call: TRBV20-1; cdr3_aa: CSAPGQSYGMNTEAFF; cdr3_nt: TGCAGTGCACCGGGCCAGTCTTATGGCATGAACACTGAAGCTTTCTTT
clone_size: many; d_call: NA; j_call: TRBJ2-2; v_call: TRBV7-8; cdr3_aa: CASSLGQGKIRPGELFF; cdr3_nt: TGTGCCAGCAGCTTAGGGCAGGGAAAAATCCGCCCCGGGGAGCTGTTTTTT
clone_size: few; d_call: TRBD1; j_call: TRBJ2-2; v_call: TRBV6-4; cdr3_aa: CASSPRTGTSTGELFF; cdr3_nt: TGTGCCAGCAGCCCTAGGACAGGGACCTCCACCGGGGAGCTGTTTTTT
clone_size: NA; d_call: NA; j_call: TRBJ1-1; v_call: TRBV29-1; cdr3_aa: CSVDRGNTEAFF; cdr3_nt: TGCAGCGTTGATCGAGGTAACACTGAAGCTTTCTTT
clone_size: NA; d_call: TRBD1; j_call: TRBJ2-1; v_call: TRBV29-1; cdr3_aa: CSVSTGQGWNNEQFF; cdr3_nt: TGCAGCGTTTCAACCGGACAGGGTTGGAACAATGAGCAGTTCTTC
clone_size: few; d_call: NA; j_call: TRBJ1-1; v_call: TRBV5-1; cdr3_aa: CASSSAKQGLNTEAFF; cdr3_nt: TGCGCCAGCAGCTCCGCAAAACAGGGACTCAACACTGAAGCTTTCTTT
clone_size: NA; d_call: TRBD1; j_call: TRBJ2-1; v_call: TRBV28; cdr3_aa: CASTRGLRRLTGLDEQFF; cdr3_nt: TGTGCCAGCACCCGCGGGCTGCGGAGACTGACAGGGCTGGATGAGCAGTTCTTC
clone_size: NA; d_call: NA; j_call: TRBJ1-2; v_call: TRBV14; cdr3_aa: CASSQIVGQIYGYTF; cdr3_nt: TGTGCCAGCAGCCAAATAGTCGGACAGATCTATGGCTACACCTTC
clone_size: many; d_call: NA; j_call: TRBJ2-2; v_call: TRBV29-1; cdr3_aa: CSVEQGNTGELFF; cdr3_nt: TGCAGCGTTGAGCAGGGGAACACCGGGGAGCTGTTTTTT
clone_size: NA; d_call: NA; j_call: TRBJ2-3; v_call: TRBV29-1; cdr3_aa: CSFISHGGLSTDTQYF; cdr3_nt: TGCAGCTTTATCTCCCACGGGGGGCTTAGCACAGATACGCAGTATTTT
clone_size: NA; d_call: TRBD2; j_call: TRBJ2-1; v_call: TRBV6-6; cdr3_aa: CASSPSGSSYNEQFF; cdr3_nt: TGTGCCAGCAGCCCTAGCGGGAGCTCCTACAATGAGCAGTTCTTC
clone_size: NA; d_call: NA; j_call: TRBJ2-7; v_call: TRBV4-3; cdr3_aa: CASSRETAHEQYF; cdr3_nt: TGCGCCAGCAGCCGAGAGACAGCCCACGAGCAGTACTTC
clone_size: few; d_call: TRBD1; j_call: TRBJ1-6; v_call: TRBV6-5; cdr3_aa: CASSYSTRGNSPLHF; cdr3_nt: TGTGCCAGCAGTTACTCTACCAGGGGGAATTCACCCCTCCACTTT
clone_size: NA; d_call: TRBD2; j_call: TRBJ2-1; v_call: TRBV10-3; cdr3_aa: CAISEAGTRSSYNEQFF; cdr3_nt: TGTGCCATCAGTGAAGCCGGGACTAGGAGCTCCTACAATGAGCAGTTCTTC
clone_size: NA; d_call: NA; j_call: TRBJ2-7; v_call: TRBV18; cdr3_aa: CASSHARANEQYF; cdr3_nt: TGTGCCAGCTCCCACGCGAGAGCTAACGAGCAGTACTTC
clone_size: many; d_call: NA; j_call: TRBJ2-2; v_call: TRBV18; cdr3_aa: CASSPVGHRSLTGELFF; cdr3_nt: TGTGCCAGCTCACCTGTGGGACACCGAAGTTTAACCGGGGAGCTGTTTTTT
clone_size: NA; d_call: TRBD2; j_call: TRBJ2-2; v_call: TRBV7-8; cdr3_aa: CASSLVLAGAPGELFF; cdr3_nt: TGTGCCAGCAGCTTAGTACTAGCGGGAGCCCCCGGGGAGCTGTTTTTT
clone_size: few; d_call: NA; j_call: TRBJ1-2; v_call: TRBV5-1; cdr3_aa: CASSLEGNGYTF; cdr3_nt: TGCGCCAGCAGCTTGGAAGGGAATGGCTACACCTTC
clone_size: many; d_call: NA; j_call: TRBJ1-1; v_call: TRBV27; cdr3_aa: CASSLHQVNTEAFF; cdr3_nt: TGTGCCAGCAGTTTACATCAGGTGAACACTGAAGCTTTCTTT
clone_size: few; d_call: NA; j_call: TRBJ1-2; v_call: TRBV29-1; cdr3_aa: CSVDSARGYTF; cdr3_nt: TGCAGCGTTGACAGCGCCAGAGGCTACACCTTC
clone_size: many; d_call: TRBD1; j_call: TRBJ1-3; v_call: TRBV29-1; cdr3_aa: CSVEVTGGTGNTIYF; cdr3_nt: TGCAGCGTTGAAGTCACAGGGGGTACTGGAAACACCATATATTTT
clone_size: few; d_call: NA; j_call: TRBJ2-1; v_call: TRBV29-1; cdr3_aa: CSIKWSYNEQFF; cdr3_nt: TGCAGCATAAAGTGGTCCTACAATGAGCAGTTCTTC
clone_size: few; d_call: NA; j_call: TRBJ2-2; v_call: TRBV5-1; cdr3_aa: CASSRRGSGELFF; cdr3_nt: TGCGCCAGCAGCAGGAGGGGAAGCGGGGAGCTGTTTTTT
clone_size: NA; d_call: NA; j_call: TRBJ2-7; v_call: TRBV19; cdr3_aa: CASSPTTMPYEQYF; cdr3_nt: TGTGCCAGTAGTCCGACGACTATGCCCTACGAGCAGTACTTC
clone_size: few; d_call: NA; j_call: TRBJ1-1; v_call: TRBV27; cdr3_aa: CASTGVRTGQMNTEAFF; cdr3_nt: TGTGCCAGCACCGGGGTAAGAACGGGCCAGATGAACACTGAAGCTTTCTTT
clone_size: many; d_call: NA; j_call: TRBJ2-3; v_call: TRBV5-1; cdr3_aa: CASRGRITDTQYF; cdr3_nt: TGCGCCAGCAGGGGACGCATCACAGATACGCAGTATTTT
clone_size: NA; d_call: NA; j_call: TRBJ2-3; v_call: TRBV18; cdr3_aa: CASSPPMQDTDTQYF; cdr3_nt: TGTGCCAGCTCACCACCCATGCAGGACACAGATACGCAGTATTTT
clone_size: many; d_call: TRBD1; j_call: TRBJ2-7; v_call: TRBV7-2; cdr3_aa: CASSLVQDRGEQYF; cdr3_nt: TGTGCCAGCAGCTTAGTTCAGGACAGGGGTGAGCAGTACTTC
clone_size: few; d_call: NA; j_call: TRBJ2-3; v_call: TRBV20-1; cdr3_aa: CSAFARTDTQYF; cdr3_nt: TGCAGTGCTTTCGCCCGCACAGATACGCAGTATTTT
clone_size: few; d_call: NA; j_call: TRBJ2-1; v_call: TRBV20-1; cdr3_aa: CSAPRGGASYNEQFF; cdr3_nt: TGCAGTGCCCCTAGGGGGGGGGCCTCCTACAATGAGCAGTTCTTC